This T cell receptor (beta chain) was sequenced in a study of beta chain features in type 1 diabetes. Study conclusions and caveats: Among patients with Type 1 diabetes, TCRB CDR3s were moderately but significantly shorter in every one of the four CD4+ subsets.

Isolated RNA was reverse transcribed in full, so expressed TCRB transcripts were sequenced. Some clones are missing from TCRdb's copy, which holds only in-frame ones; the method was immunoSEQ multiplex PCR. The table has about 120,000 clones, about 15% seen once; the top ten hold less than 3%. Germline lookup yields CDR1 SGHNT and CDR2 YYREEE (reference sequence). The CDR3 covers 15 residues. The V and J ends lost 4 bases and 4 bases respectively, with 17 bases between them. This clone came up a few times. What it binds is unknown. This clonotype originated in a man aged 25 to 45 with type 1 diabetes. The chain combines TRBV5-4 with TRBJ2-5; no clear D. Sequencing was carried out using central memory CD4+ T cells from blood. The CDR3 is CASSGRSGLGETQYF. The CDR3 DNA follows: TGTGCCAGCAGCGGGCGGTCCGGGTTAGGAGAGACCCAGTACTTC.